This record looks at one T cell receptor beta chain sequence and its context. This entry belongs to a study of control samples from healthy donors and cancer patients. V shed 7 bases and J shed 8 bases, with 18 bases lying between them. Germline values: CDR1 SGHKS, CDR2 YYEKEE (reference sequence). There are 14 residues in the CDR3. Here immunoSEQ multiplex PCR was the method, and the copy in TCRdb shows in-frame clones only, minus some. Altogether roughly 120,000 clones are present, around 89% being singletons, with the ten largest covering 17%. The sequencing input was blood. The origin of this receptor is a woman aged 45-65 years in good health. The V call is TRBV5-5, the J call TRBJ1-4, with TRBD1 as a possible D gene (6 bases). In DNA, the CDR3 is TGTGCCAGCGGCACAGGGCAGCTTAGGGAAAAACTGTTTTTT. This sequence encodes CASGTGQLREKLFF.